The TCR beta chain under discussion was sequenced for a study of shared clonotypes between healthy human individuals. Notes on this clone: The antigen is not known. Other DNA sequences within the sample encode an identical CDR3.

Produced via immunoSEQ multiplex PCR; TCRdb's table is partial and in-frame only. Here the sample spans about a million clones, 77% being singletons. Trimming took 1 base from V and 0 from J, leaving 4 bases between them. The CDR3 loop spans 14 amino acids. Looked up from germline, CDR1 is SEHNR and CDR2 is FQNEAQ (reference sequence). Findings and caveats of the study: Roughly 5% of naive CD4 clonotypes were common to several donors. There were few donors, and this limited the genetic and exposure-history diversity represented.

The receptor's source is a man younger than 35 in good health. Some clones in this sample may be carry-over from other donors' samples. The J gene is TRBJ1-3, the V gene TRBV7-9; D remains unclear. Input material: memory CD4+ T cells from PBMCs. Subset noted: CD45RA-negative fraction. CDR3: CASSLGTSGNTIYF. The DNA of the CDR3 is TGTGCCAGCAGCTTAGGGACCTCTGGAAACACCATATATTTT.